The clone carrying this T cell receptor (beta chain) was observed at least ten times. The antigen is not known. Axillary draining lymph nodes of breast cancer patients supplied the node samples. The sample is drawn from a study of breast tumors, draining lymph nodes, adjacent tissues. Study findings and constraints: Data fit most tumor T cells coming from lymph node, expanding in tumor. Compared with lymph nodes, tumors were less diverse; compared with nontumor tissue, more.

One entry per CDR3 protein, called by TCRdb with MiXCR from the multiplex PCR reads. This table holds about 180,000 distinct CDR3 sequences, around 33% found once. The CDR3 length is 13 residues. From germline, CDR1 is MNHEY and CDR2 SMNVEV (reference sequence). The trim removed 5 bases at V and 7 bases at J, leaving 4 bases unmatched. The TCR originated in a female donor with breast cancer. Some clones in this sample may be carry-over from other donors' samples. The V gene is TRBV27, the J gene TRBJ2-1; 8 bases are shared with TRBD1. Material: axillary lymph node tissue. CDR3 protein: CASSTGGVNEQFF. CDR3 DNA: TGTGCCAGCAGTACAGGGGGTGTGAATGAGCAGTTCTTC.